This TCR beta chain was observed in a study of T-cell memory formation after mild COVID-19. General study results and limits: The study found contracting CD4+ clones mainly in CM and EM and contracting CD8+ clones in EMRA. Detection of some responders pre-infection suggested pre-existing cross-reactive memory T cells participated.

TCRdb called the 5' RACE reads again in MiXCR, with one record for every CDR3 protein. This table holds under 150,000 distinct CDR3 sequences, 22% found once. The J segment lost 12 bases and the V segment lost 1 base, leaving 8 bases of the junction unmatched. The germline V gene encodes CDR1 LGHNA and CDR2 YNFKEQ. The CDR3 loop spans 14 amino acids. This clonotype was seen a few times. Its antigen is currently unknown. Sequences were obtained from PBMCs or a T cell subset sorted from them (not recorded which). J is TRBJ1-4 and V is TRBV4-2, with 7 bases matching TRBD1. The TCR was taken from a man aged 18 to 30 who had mild COVID-19 (a few samples of this study predate the infection). Cell type and time point are not known. CDR3 in DNA: TGTGCCAGCAGCCAAGGAGGGGCAGGGGGAGAACTGTTTTTT. Protein product: CASSQGGAGGELFF.